This T cell receptor beta chain was profiled in a study of T cells after somatic rescue of genetic block. TCRdb keeps only in-frame clones here, not all; method: immunoSEQ multiplex PCR. The sample holds 88,000 or so clones, about 90% seen once. V shed 2 bases and J shed 0 bases, with 11 bases lying between them. Per the germline V gene, CDR1 is LNHDA and CDR2 is SQIVND (reference sequence). The CDR3 consists of 15 residues. This receptor was taken from a woman between 18 and 29 years old. V gene TRBV19 combines with J gene TRBJ2-7; D unresolved. The sequenced sample consisted of peripheral blood mononuclear cells (PBMCs). CDR3 region: CASSISGRHSYEQYF. The CDR3 DNA follows: TGTGCCAGTAGTATATCCGGCCGGCACTCCTACGAGCAGTACTTC.